The 21 T cell receptor beta chains below were found in one sample sequenced in a study of T cell changes during pregnancy in multiple sclerosis. Using immunoSEQ multiplex PCR, the repertoire was profiled, and TCRdb retains in-frame clones only, with some absent. The sample contains around 92,000 clones, approximately 93% of which appear only once. Material: peripheral blood, obtained after pregnancy. The receptors shown here come from a female donor with multiple sclerosis, enrolled in a pregnancy study.

For the CDR3, the DNA is TGCGCCAGCAGCTTGGTTTCACTTGAGCAGTTCTTC. Protein product: CASSLVSLEQFF. The V call is TRBV5-1, the J call TRBJ2-1; D not resolved. This CDR3 region has 12 residues. CDR1 is SGHRS, CDR2 YFSETQ, per germline. Trimming shortened V by 0 bases and J by 9 bases, and 7 bases separated the two germline ends.

The V gene is TRBV19, the J gene TRBJ1-2; no definite D call. CDR1 and CDR2 from the germline V gene are LNHDA and SQIVND (reference sequence). CDR3 size: 12 residues. Trimming took off 4 bases at V and 4 bases at J, with 7 bases between the two ends. CDR3 residues: CASSNSLYGYTF. The DNA for the CDR3 is TGTGCCAGTAGTAACAGTCTCTATGGCTACACCTTC.

This chain connects TRBV10-1 to TRBJ1-1; D not resolved. The CDR3 consists of 17 residues. Germline CDR1 reads WNHNN; CDR2 reads SYGVQD (reference sequence). The germline V and J ends were trimmed by 0 bases and 1 base, with 15 bases remaining between them. CDR3 DNA sequence: TGCGCCAGCAGTGAGTCCTTTGTCGGGGAGGGGAACACTGAAGCTTTCTTT. Translating it yields CASSESFVGEGNTEAFF.

In DNA form, the CDR3 reads TGTGCCAGCAGCGTGAACCAGGGGAATTCACCCCTCCACTTT. This translates into CASSVNQGNSPLHF. The chain has TRBV9 and TRBJ1-6; maybe TRBD1 (6 bases). The germline gives CDR1 SGDLS, CDR2 YYNGEE. Trimming shortened V by 2 bases and J by 7 bases, and 10 bases separated the two germline ends. CDR3 length equals 14 residues. The variable domain in full, completed from reference TRBV9 and TRBJ1-6, reads DSGVTQTPKHLITATGQRVTLRCSPRSGDLSVYWYQQSLDQGLQFLIQYYNGEERAKGNILERFSAQQFPDLHSELNLSSLELGDSALYFCASSVNQGNSPLHFGNGTRLTVT.

For the CDR3, the DNA is TGTGCCAGCAGTTACGCCCTAGGGGGCGGGGCCTCCTACGAGCAGTACTTC. This sequence encodes CASSYALGGGASYEQYF. V usage is TRBV27 and J usage is TRBJ2-7; TRBD1 might be the D (7 bases). V was shortened by 4 bases and J by 0 bases, with 19 bases between the two germline ends. The CDR3 runs 17 residues. Germline V gene lookup returns CDR1 MNHEY and CDR2 SMNVEV (reference sequence).

The chain employs TRBV6-6 and TRBJ2-1; TRBD2 agrees at 8 bases. With V trimmed by 2 bases and J by 8 bases, 8 bases remained unmatched. The germline V gene encodes CDR1 MNHNY and CDR2 SVGAGI (reference sequence). CDR3 length equals 15 residues. The CDR3: CASSYGASGSHEQFF. The CDR3, as DNA: TGTGCCAGCAGTTACGGGGCTAGCGGGTCCCATGAGCAGTTCTTC.

This sequence joins TRBV27 and TRBJ2-1, with a tentative D call TRBD2 (6 bases). Trimming removed 5 bases from V and 0 bases from J, with 14 bases in between. CDR3 size: 16 residues. The germline gives CDR1 MNHEY, CDR2 SMNVEV (reference sequence). CDR3 sequence: CASSPAGSHSYNEQFF. The CDR3 region has the DNA TGTGCCAGCAGTCCCGCCGGGAGTCACTCCTACAATGAGCAGTTCTTC.

The rearrangement uses TRBV5-6 and TRBJ1-5; D remains ambiguous. Trimming took off 0 bases at V and 5 bases at J, with 3 bases between the two ends. There are 12 residues in the CDR3. Germline CDR1 is SGHDT and CDR2 is YYEEEE. CDR3 in DNA: TGTGCCAGCAGCTTGGGAGATCAGCCCCAGCATTTT. It encodes CASSLGDQPQHF.

This rearrangement joins TRBV7-9 to TRBJ2-5, with a tentative D call TRBD1 (5 bases). Looked up from germline, CDR1 is SEHNR and CDR2 is FQNEAQ (reference sequence). The V gene lost 6 bases and the J gene lost 4 bases, with 15 bases spanning the gap. The CDR3 runs to 14 residues. CDR3 coding DNA: TGTGCCAGCAGACACCCAGGGCATCGAGAGACCCAGTACTTC. Protein: CASRHPGHRETQYF.

V gene TRBV4-1 combines with J gene TRBJ2-1; 7 bases agree with TRBD2. Trimming took 6 bases from V and 5 from J; bases not matched to a gene: 4. This CDR3 is built from 13 residues. CDR1 and CDR2 from the germline V gene are MGHRA and YSYEKL. The CDR3 nucleotides read TGCGCCAGCAGGAAAAGCGGGAACAATGAGCAGTTCTTC. It translates to CASRKSGNNEQFF.

The chain combines TRBV10-3 with TRBJ2-7; 10 bases are a match to TRBD2. Germline CDR1 ENHRY, CDR2 SYGVKD. V gave up 3 bases and J gave up 3 bases; unmatched junction bases: 2. This CDR3 has 14 amino acids. In DNA, the CDR3 is TGTGCCATCAGTGATCAGCGGGAGGGCTACGAGCAGTACTTC. Encoded protein: CAISDQREGYEQYF.

In this sample, this clone turned up once. The chain links TRBV25-1 to TRBJ1-1, with 7 bases aligning to TRBD1. The CDR3 length is 13 residues. The germline CDR1 and CDR2 sequences are MGHDK and SYGVNS. Germline trimming cut 4 bases from V and 4 bases from J; bases unmatched to any gene: 3. The CDR3 bases are TGTGCCAGCAGTGCCCCAGGGGGCACTGAAGCTTTCTTT. The encoded protein is CASSAPGGTEAFF.

This clone occurred once. V gene TRBV29-1 combines with J gene TRBJ1-2, with D tentatively TRBD1 (5 bases). Trimming stripped 4 bases from V and 4 bases from J, with 10 bases between. Looked up from germline, CDR1 is SQVTM and CDR2 is ANQGSEA. The CDR3 is made up of 12 amino acids. The CDR3 DNA sequence: TGCAGCGTTGGCGGGGGGGGCTATGGCTACACCTTC. It yields the protein CSVGGGGYGYTF. Based on the CDR3 plus reference TRBV29-1 and TRBJ1-2, the full variable domain is SAVISQKPSRDICQRGTSLTIQCQVDSQVTMMFWYRQQPGQSLTLIATANQGSEATYESGFVIDKFPISRPNLTFSTLTVSNMSPEDSSIYLCSVGGGGYGYTFGSGTRLTVV.

This clone was counted once. J is TRBJ2-7 and V is TRBV10-3; possible D gene TRBD2, 6 bases. CDR3 size: 13 residues. V lost 4 bases, J lost 0 bases, and 7 bases lay in between. From germline, CDR1 is ENHRY and CDR2 SYGVKD. The CDR3 protein is CAISVGGSYEQYF. The CDR3 region has the DNA TGTGCCATCAGTGTGGGGGGCTCCTACGAGCAGTACTTC.

The chain links TRBV4-2 to TRBJ2-7; a possible D gene is TRBD2 (5 bases). There are 13 residues in the CDR3. V gave up 0 bases and J gave up 5 bases, with 8 bases separating them. The V gene's germline CDR1 is LGHNA and CDR2 YNFKEQ. The CDR3: CASSQERVDEQYF. The CDR3 nucleotides read TGTGCCAGCAGCCAAGAGAGGGTCGACGAGCAGTACTTC.

J is TRBJ2-1 and V is TRBV6-5; the match to TRBD2 covers 10 bases. The ends lost 2 bases at V and 12 bases at J; junction bases unmatched: 10. Germline V gene sequence: CDR1 MNHEY, CDR2 SVGAGI. The CDR3 has 15 amino acids. In DNA form, the CDR3 reads TGTGCCAGCAGTTACGAGGCTAGCGGGAGTCTGAGGCAGTTCTTC. This encodes CASSYEASGSLRQFF.

The genes are TRBV9 and TRBJ2-5; a weak D match, TRBD2 (5 bases). Germline lookup yields CDR1 SGDLS and CDR2 YYNGEE. The CDR3 loop spans 12 amino acids. Trimming shortened V by 3 bases and J by 5 bases, and 8 bases separated the two germline ends. CDR3 protein: CASSARGETQYF. The CDR3 coding sequence is TGTGCCAGCAGCGCCCGAGGGGAGACCCAGTACTTC.

The chain joins TRBV27 to TRBJ2-1, with TRBD2 identical over 7 bases. After removal of 6 bases from V and 6 bases from J, the junction contained 8 bases not matched to a gene. There are 14 residues in the CDR3. Germline V gene lookup returns CDR1 MNHEY and CDR2 SMNVEV (reference sequence). CDR3 DNA: TGTGCCAGCAGCCGACGAGGGGAGGGCAATGAGCAGTTCTTC. Protein product: CASSRRGEGNEQFF.

This chain connects TRBV7-9 to TRBJ1-3; 7 bases match TRBD1. V shed 1 base and J 4 bases; nucleotides not matched to a gene: 4. Per the germline V gene, CDR1 is SEHNR and CDR2 is FQNEAQ (reference sequence). The CDR3 contains 15 residues. CDR3 nucleotides: TGTGCCAGCAGCTTAGGGCGGACAGGCGGAAACACCATATATTTT. Translating gives CASSLGRTGGNTIYF.

The chain's CDR3 is CASSIGGSRNQPQHF. CDR3 DNA sequence: TGTGCCAGTAGTATAGGAGGTTCGCGCAATCAGCCCCAGCATTTT. The V gene is TRBV19, the J gene TRBJ1-5; D call uncertain. The CDR3 sequence is 15 residues long. The V end was cut by 1 base, the J end by 2 bases, with 9 bases between. Germline assignment: CDR1 LNHDA and CDR2 SQIVND (reference sequence).

The genes are TRBV29-1 and TRBJ1-2, with D uncertain. Looked up from germline, CDR1 is SQVTM and CDR2 is ANQGSEA. The CDR3 has 15 amino acids. V was clipped by 7 bases and J by 3 bases, with 21 bases between them. This chain's CDR3 is CSAWSFPDGDYGYTF. CDR3 DNA sequence: TGCAGCGCCTGGTCCTTCCCCGACGGAGACTATGGCTACACCTTC.